A single sample is the source of the 7 T cell receptor beta chains below, sequenced in a study of CD8 T cells in Susac syndrome. With random hexamers, reverse transcription was performed on about 0.45 to 1 ug of RNA. TCRdb ran MiXCR on the immunoSEQ multiplex PCR reads and lists one entry per CDR3 protein. The table has about 47,000 distinct CDR3 sequences, more than 85% seen once. What was sequenced was CD8+ T cells from PBMCs. These receptors originate from a human donor in good health.

The rearrangement links TRBV7-9 to TRBJ2-7; perhaps D is TRBD1 or TRBD2 (5 bases each). Germline V gene sequence: CDR1 SEHNR, CDR2 FQNEAQ (reference sequence). The ends were cut back, 2 bases at V and 7 bases at J, with 9 bases in the middle. The CDR3 loop spans 12 amino acids. The CDR3 region is CASSLRDVEQYF. CDR3 nucleotides: TGTGCCAGCAGCTTACGGGACGTGGAGCAGTACTTC.

V and J are TRBV5-4 and TRBJ2-2; unclear D gene. This CDR3 comprises 13 residues. Per germline, CDR1 SGHNT and CDR2 YYREEE (reference sequence). V gave up 5 bases and J gave up 5 bases, with 10 bases separating them. The CDR3 is CASSHTLTGELFF. The DNA for the CDR3 is TGTGCCAGCAGTCATACCCTGACCGGGGAGCTGTTTTTT.

The chain has TRBV7-9 and TRBJ2-5; a possible D gene is TRBD1 (5 bases). CDR3 length: 18 residues. CDR1 is SEHNR, CDR2 FQNEAQ, per germline (reference sequence). V was cut by 3 bases and J by 5 bases, with 25 bases left in between. CDR3 residues: CASSFAFGQGGRSETQYF. CDR3 in DNA: TGTGCCAGCAGCTTCGCATTTGGGCAGGGTGGTCGGTCGGAGACCCAGTACTTC.

The J gene is TRBJ1-5, the V gene TRBV7-9; D is unresolved. V lost 1 base and J lost 0, with 7 bases in between. This CDR3 contains 15 residues. CDR1 SEHNR and CDR2 FQNEAQ come from the germline V gene (reference sequence). CDR3 residues: CASSLEGNSNQPQHF. The CDR3 coding sequence is TGTGCCAGCAGCTTAGAGGGAAATAGCAATCAGCCCCAGCATTTT.

J is TRBJ2-1 and V is TRBV7-2, with TRBD2 as a possible D gene (6 bases). The CDR3 consists of 15 residues. Germline-derived CDR1 and CDR2 are SGHTA and FQGNSA. V lost 1 base and J 2 bases, leaving 9 bases between the germline ends. The CDR3 DNA is TGTGCCAGCAGCTTAGTAGCGGACACCTACAATGAGCAGTTCTTC. Encoded protein: CASSLVADTYNEQFF.

The chain carries TRBV7-2 and TRBJ1-4; 7 nucleotides line up with TRBD1. This CDR3 contains 15 residues. CDR1 and CDR2 from the germline V gene are SGHTA and FQGNSA. V lost 6 bases to trimming and J lost 8 bases; unmatched junction nucleotides: 12. In DNA, the CDR3 is TGTGCCAGCAGTTCAGGCCCAGGGGGAGGGGAAAAACTGTTTTTT. Translating gives CASSSGPGGGEKLFF. Full variable domain (outside the CDR3, taken from reference TRBV7-2 and TRBJ1-4): GAGVSQSPSNKVTEKGKDVELRCDPISGHTALYWYRQSLGQGLEFLIYFQGNSAPDKSGLPSDRFSAERTGGSVSTLTIQRTQQEDSAVYLCASSSGPGGGEKLFFGSGTQLSVL.

The rearrangement uses TRBV23-1 and TRBJ1-4; 8 positions agree with TRBD1. TRBV23-1 carries the ORF label, with uncertain function. After removal of 4 bases from V and 7 bases from J, the junction contained 11 bases not matched to a gene. The CDR3 runs 16 residues. Written as DNA, the CDR3 is TGCGCCAGCAGTCTTACTCCGGGACAGGTTGGTGAAAAACTGTTTTTT. Protein: CASSLTPGQVGEKLFF.